The clone carrying this T cell receptor beta chain has a handful of counts. V shed 4 bases and J 4 bases; nucleotides not matched to a gene: 5. There are 14 residues in the CDR3. The V gene's germline CDR1 is LGHNA and CDR2 YNFKEQ. Profiling relied on immunoSEQ multiplex PCR, and the TCRdb table lists in-frame clones only, not all of them. The repertoire has 300,000 to 400,000 clones, more than 85% of them found once; the top ten carry approximately 2.9%. This record comes from a study of blood T cell repertoires in COVID-19. Input material: peripheral blood. The chain has TRBV4-2 and TRBJ1-1; 8 bases map to TRBD1. This TCR was sampled from a human donor in a cohort sampled during active COVID-19. The CDR3 coding sequence is TGTGCCAGCAGCCTAGGACAGGGAGGCACTGAAGCTTTCTTT. Encoded protein: CASSLGQGGTEAFF.